This T cell receptor (beta chain) was profiled in a study of shared clonotypes between healthy human individuals. Across the whole study: Plates per donor: three CD4 naive, three CD4 memory, two CD8 naive, one CD8 memory. Study-wide points: Between a few donors, naive CD4 clonotypes were shared at a level of approximately 5%.

The authors ran the assay at deep level. Using immunoSEQ multiplex PCR, the repertoire was profiled, and TCRdb retains in-frame clones only, with some absent. The profile shows roughly 2 million clones, about 94% of them singletons. Concerning this clone itself: What it binds is not known.

Naive CD45RA+ and memory CD45RA-negative subsets were split from CD4+ cells. The germline V gene has CDR1 SGHNT and CDR2 YYREEE (reference sequence). With 5 bases clipped from V and 4 bases from J, the junction kept 6 bases outside the gene matches. The CDR3 totals 14 residues. The genes are TRBV5-4 and TRBJ1-2; 9 nucleotides match TRBD1. Sequencing used naive CD4+ T cells sorted from blood. Indicated subset: CD45RA+ positively selected. This receptor was identified in a man between 18 and 29 years old in good health. CDR3 region: CASRRTGGGYGYTF. In DNA, the CDR3 is TGTGCCAGCAGACGCACAGGGGGCGGCTATGGCTACACCTTC.